This T cell receptor (beta chain) is from a study of OX40 agonist ivuxolimab in advanced cancers. Study overall: Ivuxolimab is an agonistic anti-OX40 (CD134) antibody, and patients were treated with it.

The data were produced by immunoSEQ multiplex PCR, yet TCRdb's version contains in-frame clones alone and is incomplete. Among some 41,000 clones listed, about 85% were seen once. The CDR3 is 13 amino acids. CDR1 is GTSNPN, CDR2 SVGIG, per germline (reference sequence). J was trimmed by 8 bases and V by 3 bases; bases with no gene match: 7. Patients had blood sampled at baseline and again on cycle 4 day 1 and cycle 7 day 1. The specimen was CD4+ or CD8+ T cells sorted from blood, collected in a trial of the OX40 agonist ivuxolimab. The TCR sequence derives from an adult with an advanced solid tumor such as melanoma, head and neck, liver or kidney cancer. The rearrangement joins TRBV30 to TRBJ1-2, with TRBD1 matching over 9 bases. The CDR3 loop is CAWSPTGTGGYTF. DNA for the CDR3: TGTGCCTGGAGCCCCACCGGGACAGGGGGCTACACCTTC. Based on the CDR3 plus reference TRBV30 and TRBJ1-2, the full variable domain is SQTIHQWPATLVQPVGSPLSLECTVEGTSNPNLYWYRQAAGRGLQLLFYSVGIGQISSEVPQNLSASRPQDRQFILSSKKLLLSDSGFYLCAWSPTGTGGYTFGSGTRLTVV.